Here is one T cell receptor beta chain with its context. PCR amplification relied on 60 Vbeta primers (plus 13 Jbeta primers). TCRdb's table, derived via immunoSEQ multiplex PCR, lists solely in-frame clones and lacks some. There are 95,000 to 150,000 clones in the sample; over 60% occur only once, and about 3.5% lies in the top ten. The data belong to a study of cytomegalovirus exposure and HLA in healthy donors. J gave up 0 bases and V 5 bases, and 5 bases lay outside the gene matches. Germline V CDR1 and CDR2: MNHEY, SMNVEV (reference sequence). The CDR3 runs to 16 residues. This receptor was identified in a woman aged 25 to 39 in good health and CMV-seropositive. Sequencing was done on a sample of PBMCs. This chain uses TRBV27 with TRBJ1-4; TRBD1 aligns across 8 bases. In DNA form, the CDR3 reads TGTGCCAGCAGTGGGGACAGGCTTGCAACTAATGAAAAACTGTTTTTT. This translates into CASSGDRLATNEKLFF.